This T cell receptor (beta chain) was sequenced in a study of spatial heterogeneity in lung cancer. Across the study: Matched bulk RNA-seq yielded a T cell module score, and TCR transcript counts in tumor regions correlated strongly with that score.

MiXCR was run by TCRdb on the 5' RACE reads, yielding one entry per CDR3 protein. The table shows 20,000 to 25,000 distinct CDR3 sequences, with 5% to 7% occurring only once. V was clipped by 6 bases and J by 6 bases, with 18 bases between them. This CDR3 comprises 14 residues. CDR1 and CDR2 (germline): MNHEY, SVGEGT. Study outcomes and limitations: Quantities of ubiquitous and regional expanded TCRs paralleled ubiquitous and regional nonsynonymous mutations, respectively. In tumors, expanded intratumoral alpha and beta TCR counts tracked mutation counts.

There are many counts of this clonotype. The antigen is not known. Specified time point: sample taken at primary tumor resection. In each case, whole RNA from tumor, nontumor lung or frozen PBMC was sequenced unsorted. This receptor was obtained from a male donor with early-stage non-small cell lung cancer. The sequenced sample was lung tumor tissue, obtained at surgery. The gene calls are TRBV6-2 or TRBV6-3 and TRBJ2-7, with D possibly TRBD2 on 6 matching bases. Here the CDR3 DNA reads TGTGCCAGCAGACCTTATCGGGAGCGCTCCGAGCAGTACTTC. This encodes CASRPYRERSEQYF.